The table lists the clone carrying this T cell receptor (beta chain) with many counts. TCRdb re-called the 5' RACE reads with MiXCR, one entry per CDR3 protein. The sample shows about 26,000 distinct CDR3 sequences, about 5.6% of them seen only once. The data were obtained in a study of spatial heterogeneity in lung cancer. About the study: Donors were roughly 70 untreated early-stage non-small cell lung cancer patients. The follow-up PBMC samples were sequenced whenever they were available. The median time to follow-up was about 25 months after resection. More than ten raw reads, on average, carried each unique TCR and UMI combination.

The sample's time point: blood at routine non-recurrence follow-up after resection. The authors sequenced whole RNA from tumor, nontumor lung or frozen PBMC without sorting. CDR1 and CDR2 (germline): SEHNR, FQNEAQ (reference sequence). V was cut by 5 bases and J by 0 bases, with 7 bases left in between. CDR3 size: 14 residues. The sequence came from a male donor with early-stage non-small cell lung cancer. The chain has TRBV7-9 and TRBJ2-2; D not certain. Material: PBMCs, obtained at follow-up. In DNA, the CDR3 is TGTGCCAGCAGCGATGGTTCGAACACCGGGGAGCTGTTTTTT. Encoded protein: CASSDGSNTGELFF.